Detailed here is one T cell receptor beta chain. Its antigen remains unidentified. Germline V lookup: CDR1 DFQATT, CDR2 SNEGSKA (reference sequence). This CDR3 has 13 amino acids. Trimming took 5 bases from V and 9 from J, leaving 17 bases between them. The library was made from cDNA and included unique molecular identifiers. MiXCR was run by TCRdb on the PCR reads, yielding one entry per CDR3 protein. The sample shows approximately 150,000 distinct CDR3 sequences, approximately 28% of them seen only once. This specimen comes from a study of post-analysis software for immune sequencing data. The study's findings and limits: Patients had higher frequencies than controls of roughly 5 TRBV segments, including TRBV5-6, TRBV5-1 and TRBV20-1.

The chain is built from TRBV20-1 and TRBJ2-1; the D call may be TRBD1 or TRBD2 (5 bases each). The source is a girl under 18 with multiple sclerosis. The sample taken for sequencing was blood. The CDR3 DNA follows: TGCAGTGCTCCGGGACCAGTAGTAGGTGAGCAGTTCTTC. Protein product: CSAPGPVVGEQFF.